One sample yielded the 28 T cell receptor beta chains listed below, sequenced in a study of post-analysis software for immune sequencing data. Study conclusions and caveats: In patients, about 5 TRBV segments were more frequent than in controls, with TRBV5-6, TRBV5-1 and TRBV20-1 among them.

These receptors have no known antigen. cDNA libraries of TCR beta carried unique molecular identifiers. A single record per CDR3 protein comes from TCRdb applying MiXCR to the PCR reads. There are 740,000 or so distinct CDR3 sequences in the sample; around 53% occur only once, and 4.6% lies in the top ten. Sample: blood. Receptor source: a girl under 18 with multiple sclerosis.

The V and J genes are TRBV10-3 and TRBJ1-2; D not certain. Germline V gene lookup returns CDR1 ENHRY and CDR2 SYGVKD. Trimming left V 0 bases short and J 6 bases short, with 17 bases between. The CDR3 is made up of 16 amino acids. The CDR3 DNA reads TGTGCCATCAGTGAGTCGACCACCGTCGCCGAACATGGCTACACCTTC. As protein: CAISESTTVAEHGYTF.

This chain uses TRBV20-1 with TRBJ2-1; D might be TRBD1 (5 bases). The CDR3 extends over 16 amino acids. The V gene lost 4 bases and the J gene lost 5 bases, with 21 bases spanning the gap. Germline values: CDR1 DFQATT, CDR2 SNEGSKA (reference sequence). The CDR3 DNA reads TGCAGTGCTAACGTGGGTACCCAGGGTAGAGACAATGAGCAGTTCTTC. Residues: CSANVGTQGRDNEQFF.

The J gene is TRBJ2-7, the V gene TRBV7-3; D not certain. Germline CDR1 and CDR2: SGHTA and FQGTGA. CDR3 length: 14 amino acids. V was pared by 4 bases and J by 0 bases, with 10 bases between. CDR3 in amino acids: CASSSSPNSYEQYF. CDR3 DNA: TGTGCCAGCAGCTCATCCCCCAACTCCTACGAGCAGTACTTC. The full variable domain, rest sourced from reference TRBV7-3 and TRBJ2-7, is GAGVSQTPSNKVTEKGKYVELRCDPISGHTALYWYRQSLGQGPEFLIYFQGTGAADDSGLPNDRFFAVRPEGSVSTLKIQRTERGDSAVYLCASSSSPNSYEQYFGPGTRLTVT.

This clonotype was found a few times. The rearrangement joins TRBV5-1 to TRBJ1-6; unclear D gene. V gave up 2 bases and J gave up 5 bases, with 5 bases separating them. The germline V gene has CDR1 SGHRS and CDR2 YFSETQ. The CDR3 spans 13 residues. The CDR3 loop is CASSFGDNSPLHF. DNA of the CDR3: TGCGCCAGCAGCTTTGGTGATAATTCACCCCTCCACTTT.

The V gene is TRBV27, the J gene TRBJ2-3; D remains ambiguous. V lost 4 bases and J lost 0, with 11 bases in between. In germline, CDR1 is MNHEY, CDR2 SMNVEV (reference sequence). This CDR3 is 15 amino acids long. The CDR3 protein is CASSWSATSTDTQYF. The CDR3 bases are TGTGCCAGCAGTTGGTCGGCGACTAGCACAGATACGCAGTATTTT.

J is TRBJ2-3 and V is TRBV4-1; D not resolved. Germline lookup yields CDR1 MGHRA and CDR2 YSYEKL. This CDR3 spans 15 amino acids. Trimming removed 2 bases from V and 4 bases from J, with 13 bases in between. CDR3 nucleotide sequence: TGCGCCAGCAGCCAACCAGGAATTGGCGCAGATACGCAGTATTTT. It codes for CASSQPGIGADTQYF.

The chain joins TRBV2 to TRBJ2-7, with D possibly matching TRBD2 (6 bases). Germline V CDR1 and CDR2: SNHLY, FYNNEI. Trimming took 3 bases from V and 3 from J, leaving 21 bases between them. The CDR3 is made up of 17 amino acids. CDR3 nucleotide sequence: TGTGCCAGCAGTGACACAATAGCGGAGGTCTCCAACTACGAGCAGTACTTC. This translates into CASSDTIAEVSNYEQYF.

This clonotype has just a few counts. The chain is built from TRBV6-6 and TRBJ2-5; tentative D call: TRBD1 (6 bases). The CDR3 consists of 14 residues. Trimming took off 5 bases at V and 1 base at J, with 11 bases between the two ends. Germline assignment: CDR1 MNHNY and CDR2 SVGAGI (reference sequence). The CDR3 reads CASSHRDIQETQYF. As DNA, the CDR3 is TGTGCCAGCAGTCATCGGGACATCCAAGAGACCCAGTACTTC.

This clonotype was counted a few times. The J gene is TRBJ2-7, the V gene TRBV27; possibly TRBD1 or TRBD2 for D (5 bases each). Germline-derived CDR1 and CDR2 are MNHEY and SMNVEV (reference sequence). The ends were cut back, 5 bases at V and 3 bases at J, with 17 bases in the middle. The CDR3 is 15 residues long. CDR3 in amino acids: CASSRGVMVLYEQYF. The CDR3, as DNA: TGTGCCAGCAGTCGAGGGGTGATGGTTCTCTACGAGCAGTACTTC.

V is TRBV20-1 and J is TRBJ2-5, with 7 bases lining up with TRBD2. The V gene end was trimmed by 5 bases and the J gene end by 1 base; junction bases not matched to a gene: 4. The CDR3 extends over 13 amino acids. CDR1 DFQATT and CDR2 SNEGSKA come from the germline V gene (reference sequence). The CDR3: CSASGLRQETQYF. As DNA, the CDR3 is TGCAGTGCTTCGGGACTACGCCAAGAGACCCAGTACTTC.

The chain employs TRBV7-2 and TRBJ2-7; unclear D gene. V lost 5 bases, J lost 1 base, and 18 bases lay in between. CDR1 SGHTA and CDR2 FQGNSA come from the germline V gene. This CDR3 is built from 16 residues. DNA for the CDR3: TGTGCCAGCAGCGCCGAACTGACGGCCAATTCCTACGAGCAGTACTTC. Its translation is CASSAELTANSYEQYF.

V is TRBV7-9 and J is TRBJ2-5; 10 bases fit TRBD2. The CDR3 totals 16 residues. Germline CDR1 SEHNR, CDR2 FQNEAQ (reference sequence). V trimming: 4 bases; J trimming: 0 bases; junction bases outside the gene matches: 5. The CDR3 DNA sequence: TGTGCCAGCAGCTCCTGGACTAGCGGATACCAAGAGACCCAGTACTTC. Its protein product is CASSSWTSGYQETQYF.

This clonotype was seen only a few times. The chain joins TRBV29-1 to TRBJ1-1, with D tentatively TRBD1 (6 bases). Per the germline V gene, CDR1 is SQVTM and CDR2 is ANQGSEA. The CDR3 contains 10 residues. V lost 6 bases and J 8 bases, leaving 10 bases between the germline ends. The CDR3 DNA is TGCAGCGTGACCACAGGGGAAGCTTTCTTT. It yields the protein CSVTTGEAFF. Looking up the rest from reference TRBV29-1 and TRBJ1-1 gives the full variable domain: SAVISQKPSRDICQRGTSLTIQCQVDSQVTMMFWYRQQPGQSLTLIATANQGSEATYESGFVIDKFPISRPNLTFSTLTVSNMSPEDSSIYLCSVTTGEAFFGQGTRLTVV.

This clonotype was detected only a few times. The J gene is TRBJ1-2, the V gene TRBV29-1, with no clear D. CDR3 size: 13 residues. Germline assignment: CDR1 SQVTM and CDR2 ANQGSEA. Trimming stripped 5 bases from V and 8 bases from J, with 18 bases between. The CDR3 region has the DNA TGCAGCGTTCAGCAATTTGTAGAGGACGGCTACACCTTC. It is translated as CSVQQFVEDGYTF.

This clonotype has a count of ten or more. In nucleotides, the CDR3 is TGCAGCGTTGGCCCCAGAGGGACCCAGTACTTC. Encoded protein: CSVGPRGTQYF. J is TRBJ2-5 and V is TRBV29-1; D not resolved. V lost 4 bases, J lost 7 bases, and 10 bases lay in between. This CDR3 has 11 residues. Germline V gene sequence: CDR1 SQVTM, CDR2 ANQGSEA.

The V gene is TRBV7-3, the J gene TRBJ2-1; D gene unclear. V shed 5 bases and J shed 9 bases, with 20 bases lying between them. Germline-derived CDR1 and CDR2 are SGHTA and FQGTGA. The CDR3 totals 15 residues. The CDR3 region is CASSPQLAVYLEQFF. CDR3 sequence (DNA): TGTGCCAGCAGCCCGCAACTTGCGGTTTACCTTGAGCAGTTCTTC.

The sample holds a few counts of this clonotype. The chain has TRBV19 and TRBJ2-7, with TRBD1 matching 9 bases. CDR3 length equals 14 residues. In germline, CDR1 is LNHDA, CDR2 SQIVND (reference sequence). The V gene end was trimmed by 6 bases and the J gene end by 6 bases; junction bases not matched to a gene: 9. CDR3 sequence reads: CASSLQGARCEQYF. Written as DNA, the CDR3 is TGTGCCAGTAGCCTACAGGGGGCCAGGTGCGAGCAGTACTTC.

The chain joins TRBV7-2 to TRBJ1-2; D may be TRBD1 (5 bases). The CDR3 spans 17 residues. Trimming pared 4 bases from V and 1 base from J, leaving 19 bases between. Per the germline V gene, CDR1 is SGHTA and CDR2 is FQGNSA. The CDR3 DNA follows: TGTGCCAGCAGCTCTTATGCCCACCAGGGAATTAACTATGGCTACACCTTC. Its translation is CASSSYAHQGINYGYTF.

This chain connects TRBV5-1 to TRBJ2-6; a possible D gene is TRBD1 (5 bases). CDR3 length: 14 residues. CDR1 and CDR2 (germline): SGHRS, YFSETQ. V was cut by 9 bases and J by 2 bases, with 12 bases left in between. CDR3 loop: CATAQGPGANVLTF. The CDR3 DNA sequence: TGCGCCACCGCTCAGGGTCCTGGGGCCAACGTCCTGACTTTC.

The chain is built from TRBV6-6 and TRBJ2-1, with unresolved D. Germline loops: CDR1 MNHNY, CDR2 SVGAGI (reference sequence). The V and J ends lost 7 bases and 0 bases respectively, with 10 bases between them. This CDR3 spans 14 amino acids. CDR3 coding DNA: TGTGCCAGCAAGCCCCTAAGCTCCTACAATGAGCAGTTCTTC. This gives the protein CASKPLSSYNEQFF.

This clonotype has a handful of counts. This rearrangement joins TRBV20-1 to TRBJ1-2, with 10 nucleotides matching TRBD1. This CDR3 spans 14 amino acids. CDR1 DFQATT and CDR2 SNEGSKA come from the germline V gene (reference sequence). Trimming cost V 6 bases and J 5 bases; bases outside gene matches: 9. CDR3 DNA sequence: TGCAGTGCCCTCATCCCGGGACAGGGGTATGGCTACACCTTC. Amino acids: CSALIPGQGYGYTF.

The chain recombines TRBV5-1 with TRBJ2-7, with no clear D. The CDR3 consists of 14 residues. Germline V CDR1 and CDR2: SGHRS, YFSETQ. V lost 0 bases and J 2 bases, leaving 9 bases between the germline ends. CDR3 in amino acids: CASSLGVPTYEQYF. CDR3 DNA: TGCGCCAGCAGCTTGGGGGTTCCGACCTACGAGCAGTACTTC.

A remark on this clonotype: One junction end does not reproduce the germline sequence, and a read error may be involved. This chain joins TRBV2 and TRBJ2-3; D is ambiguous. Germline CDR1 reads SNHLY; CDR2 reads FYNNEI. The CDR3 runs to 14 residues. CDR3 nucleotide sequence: TGTGCCGGCAGTGAAGCAACAGCTAGGGATACGCAGTATTTT. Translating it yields CAGSEATARDTQYF.

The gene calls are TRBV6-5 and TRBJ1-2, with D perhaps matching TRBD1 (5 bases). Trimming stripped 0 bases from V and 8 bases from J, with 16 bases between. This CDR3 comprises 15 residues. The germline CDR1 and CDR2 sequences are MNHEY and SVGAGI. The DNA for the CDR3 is TGTGCCAGCAGTTACTCACCTGATAGGGGCCAGGGCTACACCTTC. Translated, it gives CASSYSPDRGQGYTF.

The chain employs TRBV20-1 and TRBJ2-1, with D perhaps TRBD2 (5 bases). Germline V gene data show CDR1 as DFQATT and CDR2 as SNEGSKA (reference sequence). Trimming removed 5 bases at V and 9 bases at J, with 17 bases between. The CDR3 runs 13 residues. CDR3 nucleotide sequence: TGCAGTGCTGCAAGCGGCGGGTCCAGTGAGCAGTTCTTC. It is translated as CSAASGGSSEQFF.

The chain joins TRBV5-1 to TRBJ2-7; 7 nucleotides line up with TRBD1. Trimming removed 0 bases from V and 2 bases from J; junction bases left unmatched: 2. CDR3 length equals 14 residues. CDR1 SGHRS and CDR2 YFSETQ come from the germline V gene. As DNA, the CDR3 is TGCGCCAGCAGCTTGGAGGGACAGACCTACGAGCAGTACTTC. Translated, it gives CASSLEGQTYEQYF.

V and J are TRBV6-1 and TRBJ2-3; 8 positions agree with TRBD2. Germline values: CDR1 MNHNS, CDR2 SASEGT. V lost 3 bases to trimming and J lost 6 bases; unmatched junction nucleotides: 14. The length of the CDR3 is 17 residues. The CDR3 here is CASSDKFSGTPADTQYF. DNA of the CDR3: TGTGCCAGCAGTGATAAGTTTAGCGGGACCCCCGCGGATACGCAGTATTTT.

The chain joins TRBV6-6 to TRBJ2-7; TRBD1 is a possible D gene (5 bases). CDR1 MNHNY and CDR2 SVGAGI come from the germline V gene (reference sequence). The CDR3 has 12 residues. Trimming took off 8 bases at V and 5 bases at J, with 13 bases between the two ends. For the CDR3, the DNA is TGTGCCAGCTTAGGGGCGCAGGACGAGCAGTACTTC. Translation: CASLGAQDEQYF.